The present T cell receptor beta chain was sequenced within a study of vaccination and CD4 T cells after COVID-19. Study background: The study drew post-COVID samples a median roughly 100 days after diagnosis (range 35 to 161). From HCoV-229E, HCoV-OC43, HCoV-NL63 and SARS-CoV-2, overlapping spike peptides were used to stimulate the cells.

Treatment noted: roughly 10-day PBMC culture with coronavirus spike peptide pools or control peptides (ViraFEST assay). Cultured CD4+ T cell DNA was sequenced using the Oncomine TCR Beta short-read assay. TCRdb analysed the PCR reads with MiXCR anew, one entry per CDR3 protein. Of almost 20,000 distinct CDR3 sequences in the sample, approximately 42% were seen once. About this clonotype itself: Its antigen is as yet unknown. One end of the junction does not line up with germline, which may come from a read error.

The material sequenced was CD4+ T cells from blood, cultured in vitro, taken before SARS-CoV-2 vaccination. The source of this sequence is a human donor who received a COVID-19 vaccine.

CDR3: CASSLSRNSEAFF. The CDR3 DNA sequence: TGTGCCAGCAGTCTGAGCAGGAACTCTGAAGCTTTCTTT. The genes are TRBV27 and TRBJ1-1; D is uncertain. This CDR3 spans 13 amino acids. Germline CDR1 MNHEY, CDR2 SMNVEV (reference sequence).